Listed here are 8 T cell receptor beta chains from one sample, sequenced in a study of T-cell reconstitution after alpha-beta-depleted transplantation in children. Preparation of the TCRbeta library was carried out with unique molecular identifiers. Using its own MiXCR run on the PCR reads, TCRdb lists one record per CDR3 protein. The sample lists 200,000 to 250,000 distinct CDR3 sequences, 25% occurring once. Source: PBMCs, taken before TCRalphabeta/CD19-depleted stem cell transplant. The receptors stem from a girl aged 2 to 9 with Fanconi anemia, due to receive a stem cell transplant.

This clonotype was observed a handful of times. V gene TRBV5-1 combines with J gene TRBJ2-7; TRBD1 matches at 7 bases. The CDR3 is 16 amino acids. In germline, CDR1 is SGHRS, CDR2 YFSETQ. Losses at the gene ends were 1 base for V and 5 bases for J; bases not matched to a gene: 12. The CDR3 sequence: CASSLRTGAPTNEQYF. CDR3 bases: TGCGCCAGCAGCTTGCGTACAGGGGCGCCTACTAACGAGCAGTACTTC.

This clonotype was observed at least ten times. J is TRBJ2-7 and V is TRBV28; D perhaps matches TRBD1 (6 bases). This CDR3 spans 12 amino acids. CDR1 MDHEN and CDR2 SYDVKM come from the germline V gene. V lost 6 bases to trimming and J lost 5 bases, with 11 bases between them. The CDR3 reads CASRLTGHEQYF. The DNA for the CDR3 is TGTGCCAGCAGGCTGACAGGCCACGAGCAGTACTTC.

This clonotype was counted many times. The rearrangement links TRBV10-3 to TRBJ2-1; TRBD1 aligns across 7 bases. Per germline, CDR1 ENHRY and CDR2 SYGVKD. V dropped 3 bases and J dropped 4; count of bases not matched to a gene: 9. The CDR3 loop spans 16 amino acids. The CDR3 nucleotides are TGTGCCATCAGTGATCCCGGGACAGAGTCGTACAATGAGCAGTTCTTC. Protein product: CAISDPGTESYNEQFF.

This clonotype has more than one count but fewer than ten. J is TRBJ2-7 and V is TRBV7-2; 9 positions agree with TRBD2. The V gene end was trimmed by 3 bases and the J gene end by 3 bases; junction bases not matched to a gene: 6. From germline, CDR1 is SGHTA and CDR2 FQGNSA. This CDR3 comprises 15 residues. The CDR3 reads CASSLAVAGVYEQYF. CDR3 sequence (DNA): TGTGCCAGCAGCTTGGCGGTAGCGGGGGTCTACGAGCAGTACTTC.

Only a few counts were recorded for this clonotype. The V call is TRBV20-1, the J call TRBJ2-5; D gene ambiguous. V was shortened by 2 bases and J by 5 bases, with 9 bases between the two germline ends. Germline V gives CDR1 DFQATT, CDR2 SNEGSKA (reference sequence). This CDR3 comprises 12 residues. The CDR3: CSARSGMETQYF. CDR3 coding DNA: TGCAGTGCTAGATCGGGTATGGAGACCCAGTACTTC.

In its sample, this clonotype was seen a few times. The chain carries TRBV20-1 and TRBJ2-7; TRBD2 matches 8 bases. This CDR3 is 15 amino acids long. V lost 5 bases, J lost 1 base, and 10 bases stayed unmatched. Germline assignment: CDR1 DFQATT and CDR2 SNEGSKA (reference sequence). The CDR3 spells CSAPSHSGASYEQYF. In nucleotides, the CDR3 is TGCAGTGCTCCTTCTCATAGCGGGGCTTCCTACGAGCAGTACTTC.

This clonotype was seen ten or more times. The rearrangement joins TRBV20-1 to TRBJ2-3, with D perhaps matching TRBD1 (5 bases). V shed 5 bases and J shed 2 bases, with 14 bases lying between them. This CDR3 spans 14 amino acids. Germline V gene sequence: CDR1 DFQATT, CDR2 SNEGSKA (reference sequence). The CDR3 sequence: CSAPLLTATDTQYF. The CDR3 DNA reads TGCAGTGCTCCCTTGTTGACAGCCACAGATACGCAGTATTTT.

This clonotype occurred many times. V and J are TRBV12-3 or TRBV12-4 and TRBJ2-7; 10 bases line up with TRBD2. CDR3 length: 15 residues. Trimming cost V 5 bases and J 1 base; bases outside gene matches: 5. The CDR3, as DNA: TGTGCCAGCAGTCCTAGCGGGAGTTGGTCCTACGAGCAGTACTTC. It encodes CASSPSGSWSYEQYF.